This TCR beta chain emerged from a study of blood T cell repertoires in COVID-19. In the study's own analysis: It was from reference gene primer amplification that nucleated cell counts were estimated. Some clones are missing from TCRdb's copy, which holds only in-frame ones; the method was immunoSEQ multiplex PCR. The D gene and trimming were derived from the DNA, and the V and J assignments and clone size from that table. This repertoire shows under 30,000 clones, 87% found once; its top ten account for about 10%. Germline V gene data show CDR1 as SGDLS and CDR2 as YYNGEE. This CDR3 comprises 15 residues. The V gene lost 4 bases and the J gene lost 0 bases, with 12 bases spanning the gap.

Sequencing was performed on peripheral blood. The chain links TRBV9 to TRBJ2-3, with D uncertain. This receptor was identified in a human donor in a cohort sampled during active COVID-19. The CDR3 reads CASSLVERSTDTQYF. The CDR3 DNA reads TGTGCCAGCAGCTTGGTGGAGCGAAGCACAGATACGCAGTATTTT.